Below, 21 T cell receptor beta chains from the same sample are listed, as sequenced in a study of siplizumab effects on memory and regulatory T cells. Libraries were prepared by immunoSEQ multiplex PCR; TCRdb keeps only in-frame clonotypes and omits some of them. The table shows approximately 100,000 clones, with about 90% occurring only once. Sequencing was done on a sample of Tregs sorted from blood. The receptors shown here come from a human donor in good health.

CDR3 sequence (DNA): TGTGCCAGCAGCGGCCAGGCGGGTAAGAGCTCCTACGAGCAGTACTTC. Protein product: CASSGQAGKSSYEQYF. V gene TRBV25-1 combines with J gene TRBJ2-7; tentatively, D is TRBD2 (5 bases). The CDR3 runs to 16 residues. In germline, CDR1 is MGHDK, CDR2 SYGVNS. V lost 6 bases to trimming and J lost 0 bases, with 18 bases between them.

The rearrangement links TRBV2 to TRBJ2-2; the D gene could be TRBD1 or TRBD2 (5 bases each). The V end lost 6 bases, the J end lost 0 bases, and 11 bases lay between the germline ends. CDR1 and CDR2 from the germline V gene are SNHLY and FYNNEI. This CDR3 spans 15 amino acids. The CDR3 is CASRAGSTNTGELFF. The CDR3 region has the DNA TGTGCCAGCAGGGCAGGGAGTACGAACACCGGGGAGCTGTTTTTT.

The chain joins TRBV19 to TRBJ2-3, with D perhaps matching TRBD2 (5 bases). Trimming removed 7 bases from V and 2 bases from J, with 10 bases in between. Germline CDR1 reads LNHDA; CDR2 reads SQIVND (reference sequence). There are 13 residues in the CDR3. DNA for the CDR3: TGTGCCAGTACCGCGGGCATCACAGATACGCAGTATTTT. It translates to CASTAGITDTQYF.

The rearrangement joins TRBV6-6 to TRBJ1-1, with 10 bases that match TRBD1. The CDR3 runs to 14 residues. V lost 4 bases and J lost 7; bases outside the gene matches: 6. Germline V gene data show CDR1 as MNHNY and CDR2 as SVGAGI (reference sequence). The CDR3 sequence: CASSWATGGIEAFF. CDR3 sequence (DNA): TGTGCCAGCAGTTGGGCGACAGGGGGCATTGAAGCTTTCTTT.

The chain recombines TRBV5-1 with TRBJ2-1; possible D gene TRBD1, 5 bases. Germline loops: CDR1 SGHRS, CDR2 YFSETQ. With 3 bases removed from V and 11 bases from J, the gap between germline ends came to 15 bases. CDR3 length equals 13 residues. The chain's CDR3 is CASSSLQEGKQFF. The CDR3 DNA follows: TGCGCCAGCAGCTCCTTACAGGAAGGGAAGCAGTTCTTC.

This chain joins TRBV7-9 and TRBJ2-6; either TRBD1 or TRBD2 may fit D (5 bases each). The CDR3 is 15 residues long. Between the trimmed V and J ends, which lost 5 bases and 0 bases, there was a span of 8 bases. The germline CDR1 and CDR2 sequences are SEHNR and FQNEAQ (reference sequence). CDR3 loop: CASSRGASGANVLTF. CDR3 sequence (DNA): TGTGCCAGCAGCCGGGGCGCCTCTGGGGCCAACGTCCTGACTTTC.

This rearrangement joins TRBV5-1 to TRBJ2-6; possibly TRBD2 for D (7 bases). From germline, CDR1 is SGHRS and CDR2 YFSETQ. V gave up 7 bases and J gave up 2 bases, with 19 bases separating them. The CDR3 is 17 amino acids. The CDR3 DNA is TGCGCCAGCGGGGGGGCAGGGGTCCCCACTGGGGCCAACGTCCTGACTTTC. This sequence encodes CASGGAGVPTGANVLTF.

J is TRBJ2-5 and V is TRBV9; tentatively, D is TRBD1 (5 bases). This CDR3 has 15 amino acids. Trimming took off 0 bases at V and 2 bases at J, with 11 bases between the two ends. CDR1 and CDR2 (germline): SGDLS, YYNGEE. The CDR3 spells CASSVVDRKQETQYF. The CDR3 region has the DNA TGTGCCAGCAGCGTAGTCGACAGAAAACAAGAGACCCAGTACTTC. The entire variable domain, with the rest obtained from reference TRBV9 and TRBJ2-5, is as follows: DSGVTQTPKHLITATGQRVTLRCSPRSGDLSVYWYQQSLDQGLQFLIQYYNGEERAKGNILERFSAQQFPDLHSELNLSSLELGDSALYFCASSVVDRKQETQYFGPGTRLLVL.

This clone was seen a single time. The chain recombines TRBV1 with TRBJ2-7. TRBV1 is listed as a pseudogene. CDR3 length equals 10 residues. The DNA of the CDR3 is TGCACCAGCAGCCGATACGAGCAGTACTTC. Protein product: CTSSRYEQYF.

V is TRBV18 and J is TRBJ2-7; TRBD1 matches 9 bases. CDR3 length: 14 residues. The junction had 7 bases not matched to a gene; V was cut back by 4 bases and J by 6 bases. Germline V gene lookup returns CDR1 KGHSH and CDR2 LQKENI. The CDR3 spells CASSQGQGFSEQYF. CDR3 nucleotide sequence: TGTGCCAGCTCACAAGGACAGGGGTTCTCCGAGCAGTACTTC.

The CDR3 is CASSLKASPYEQYF. CDR3 bases: TGTGCCAGCAGCTTAAAAGCGTCCCCCTACGAGCAGTACTTC. The chain joins TRBV5-5 to TRBJ2-7; D ambiguous. In germline, CDR1 is SGHKS, CDR2 YYEKEE (reference sequence). The ends were cut back, 2 bases at V and 2 bases at J, with 11 bases in the middle. CDR3 length equals 14 residues.

The V and J genes are TRBV29-1 and TRBJ1-1; D is unclear. The germline CDR1 and CDR2 sequences are SQVTM and ANQGSEA. The CDR3 runs 11 residues. V dropped 4 bases and J dropped 8 bases, with 11 bases sitting between them. The CDR3 DNA follows: TGCAGCGTTGTGACGGCGGGGGAAGCTTTCTTT. Its translation: CSVVTAGEAFF.

The V call is TRBV5-1, the J call TRBJ2-3; possibly TRBD1 or TRBD2 for D (7 bases each). Germline CDR1 reads SGHRS; CDR2 reads YFSETQ. V was cut by 2 bases and J by 0 bases, with 16 bases left in between. The CDR3 consists of 17 residues. In DNA, the CDR3 is TGCGCCAGCAGCTTAGGGGGCGGGAGCCTTAGCACAGATACGCAGTATTTT. Residues: CASSLGGGSLSTDTQYF.

This chain connects TRBV7-2 to TRBJ2-3; D not certain. Germline V gene data show CDR1 as SGHTA and CDR2 as FQGNSA. Trimming removed 1 base at V and 4 bases at J, with 6 bases between. This CDR3 is built from 13 residues. The CDR3 nucleotides are TGTGCCAGCAGCTTAGTTTTCGCAGATACGCAGTATTTT. It translates to CASSLVFADTQYF.

The rearrangement joins TRBV7-9 to TRBJ2-2; D is undetermined. V was clipped by 3 bases and J by 5 bases, with 7 bases between them. Germline CDR1 is SEHNR and CDR2 is FQNEAQ (reference sequence). The CDR3 consists of 13 residues. CDR3 sequence reads: CASSLTVTGELFF. The CDR3, as DNA: TGTGCCAGCAGCTTGACGGTGACCGGGGAGCTGTTTTTT.

The chain has TRBV6-1 and TRBJ1-5, with 7 bases lining up with TRBD1. Germline V gene data show CDR1 as MNHNS and CDR2 as SASEGT. This CDR3 comprises 15 residues. The V segment lost 4 bases and the J segment 5 bases; nucleotides outside the gene matches: 8. The CDR3 nucleotides are TGTGCCAGCAGTGGCACGACAGGGTCCCATCAGCCCCAGCATTTT. It translates to CASSGTTGSHQPQHF.

The genes are TRBV9 and TRBJ1-2; 7 bases map to TRBD1. The CDR3 has 14 residues. The ends lost 0 bases at V and 7 bases at J; junction bases unmatched: 6. In germline, CDR1 is SGDLS, CDR2 YYNGEE. The CDR3 loop reads CASSVDAGGGGYTF. For the CDR3, the DNA is TGTGCCAGCAGCGTAGACGCAGGGGGAGGTGGCTACACCTTC.

V is TRBV19 and J is TRBJ2-1; TRBD2 matches 9 bases. The CDR3 contains 12 residues. V shed 3 bases, J shed 16 bases, and the junction held 7 bases outside the gene matches. The germline gives CDR1 LNHDA, CDR2 SQIVND (reference sequence). DNA for the CDR3: TGTGCCAGTAGTATGCCGGCGGGGGGGCGATTCTTC. This gives the protein CASSMPAGGRFF.

J is TRBJ1-2 and V is TRBV7-6; D possibly corresponds to TRBD1 (5 bases). Trimming cost V 1 base and J 4 bases, with 10 bases left between them. CDR1 and CDR2 from the germline V gene are SGHVS and FNYEAQ. The CDR3 spans 14 residues. DNA for the CDR3: TGTGCCAGCAGCTTAGAGGAGGGGTCCTATGGCTACACCTTC. Its protein is CASSLEEGSYGYTF.

V usage is TRBV7-2 and J usage is TRBJ2-3; TRBD2 matches at 8 bases. Germline V gives CDR1 SGHTA, CDR2 FQGNSA. The CDR3 sequence is 16 residues long. V lost 3 bases to trimming and J lost 8 bases; unmatched junction nucleotides: 13. CDR3 sequence: CASSFVAGLDIGTQYF. CDR3 nucleotide sequence: TGTGCCAGCAGCTTCGTAGCGGGACTCGACATCGGTACGCAGTATTTT. Complete variable domain (other parts from reference TRBV7-2 and TRBJ2-3): GAGVSQSPSNKVTEKGKDVELRCDPISGHTALYWYRQSLGQGLEFLIYFQGNSAPDKSGLPSDRFSAERTGGSVSTLTIQRTQQEDSAVYLCASSFVAGLDIGTQYFGPGTRLTVL.

J is TRBJ2-6 and V is TRBV5-1, with a possible D match to TRBD1 (5 bases). The CDR3 contains 16 residues. Trimming left V 2 bases short and J 0 bases short, with 9 bases between. Germline CDR1 and CDR2: SGHRS and YFSETQ. CDR3 nucleotide sequence: TGCGCCAGCAGCTTACAGGCCCTCTCTGGGGCCAACGTCCTGACTTTC. Translated: CASSLQALSGANVLTF.